This section outlines one T cell receptor beta chain sequence together with its context. This sample is drawn from a study of technical replicates of blood from a few donors. The CDR3 has 14 residues. The germline gives CDR1 SGHDT, CDR2 YYEEEE. V was cut by 2 bases and J by 10 bases, with 16 bases left in between. The protocol was immunoSEQ multiplex PCR, while the TCRdb copy is restricted to in-frame clones and leaves out a portion. The table has about 88,000 clones, around 93% seen once. J is TRBJ1-5 and V is TRBV5-6; possible D gene TRBD1, 5 bases. The TCR originated in a human donor in good health. Sequences were obtained from T cells isolated from PBMCs. The DNA for the CDR3 is TGTGCCAGCAGCTTAGAAGGGGCGTTTCTCCCCCAGCATTTT. It yields the protein CASSLEGAFLPQHF.